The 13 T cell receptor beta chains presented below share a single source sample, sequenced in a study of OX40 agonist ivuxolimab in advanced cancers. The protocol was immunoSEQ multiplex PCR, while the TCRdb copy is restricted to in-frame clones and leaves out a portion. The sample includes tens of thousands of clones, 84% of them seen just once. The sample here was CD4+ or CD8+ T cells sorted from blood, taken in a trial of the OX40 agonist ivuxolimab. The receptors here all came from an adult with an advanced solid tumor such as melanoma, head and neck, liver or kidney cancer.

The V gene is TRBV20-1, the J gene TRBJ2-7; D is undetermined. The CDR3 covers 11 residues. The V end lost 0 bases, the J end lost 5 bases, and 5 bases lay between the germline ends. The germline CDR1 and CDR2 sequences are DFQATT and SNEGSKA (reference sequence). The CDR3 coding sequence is TGCAGTGCTAGAGATGCGCACGAGCAGTACTTC. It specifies CSARDAHEQYF.

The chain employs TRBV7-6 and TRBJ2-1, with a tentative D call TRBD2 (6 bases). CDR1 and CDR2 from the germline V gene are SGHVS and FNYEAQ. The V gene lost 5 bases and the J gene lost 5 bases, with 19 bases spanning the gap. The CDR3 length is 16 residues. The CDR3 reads CASSTGRGSWNNEQFF. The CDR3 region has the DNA TGTGCCAGCAGCACAGGTCGGGGGTCTTGGAACAATGAGCAGTTCTTC.

Written as DNA, the CDR3 is TGTGCCAGCGCTCCGGGGGTTGGGACGGGGGCTTTCTTT. Translated: CASAPGVGTGAFF. The chain uses TRBV6-5 and TRBJ1-1; D may be TRBD1 (5 bases). The germline V and J ends were trimmed by 8 bases and 11 bases, with 21 bases remaining between them. CDR3 length equals 13 residues. The germline gives CDR1 MNHEY, CDR2 SVGAGI.

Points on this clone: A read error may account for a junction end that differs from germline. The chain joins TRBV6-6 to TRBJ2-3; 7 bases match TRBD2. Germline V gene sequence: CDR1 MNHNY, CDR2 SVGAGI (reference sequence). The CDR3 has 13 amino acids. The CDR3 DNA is TGTGCCAGCAGCCTACACGCTGAACTAGCGAAAAATTTT. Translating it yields CASSLHAELAKNF.

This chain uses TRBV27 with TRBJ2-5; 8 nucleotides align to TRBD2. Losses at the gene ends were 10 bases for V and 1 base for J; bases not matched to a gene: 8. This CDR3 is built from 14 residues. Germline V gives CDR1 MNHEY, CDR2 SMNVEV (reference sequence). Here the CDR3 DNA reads TGTGCCACCAGAGGGCTAGCGGGCCAAGAGACCCAGTACTTC. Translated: CATRGLAGQETQYF.

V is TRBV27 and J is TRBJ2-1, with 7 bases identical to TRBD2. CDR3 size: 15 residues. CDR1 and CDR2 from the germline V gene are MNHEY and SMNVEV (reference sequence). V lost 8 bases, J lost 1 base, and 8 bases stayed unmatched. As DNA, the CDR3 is TGTGCCAGCCGTAGCGGGTCTGCTTCCTACAATGAGCAGTTCTTC. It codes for CASRSGSASYNEQFF.

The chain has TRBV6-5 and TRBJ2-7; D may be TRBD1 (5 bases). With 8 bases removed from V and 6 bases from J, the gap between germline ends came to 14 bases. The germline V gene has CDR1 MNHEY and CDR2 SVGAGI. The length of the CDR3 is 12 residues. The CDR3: CASGIARGEQYF. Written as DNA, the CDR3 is TGTGCCAGCGGTATAGCTAGGGGCGAGCAGTACTTC.

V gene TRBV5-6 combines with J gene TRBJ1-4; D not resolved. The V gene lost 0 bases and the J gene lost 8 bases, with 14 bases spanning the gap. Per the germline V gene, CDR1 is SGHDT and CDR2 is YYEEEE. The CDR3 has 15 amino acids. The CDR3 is CASSLALGKEEKLFF. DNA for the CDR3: TGTGCCAGCAGCTTGGCTCTAGGGAAAGAAGAAAAACTGTTTTTT.

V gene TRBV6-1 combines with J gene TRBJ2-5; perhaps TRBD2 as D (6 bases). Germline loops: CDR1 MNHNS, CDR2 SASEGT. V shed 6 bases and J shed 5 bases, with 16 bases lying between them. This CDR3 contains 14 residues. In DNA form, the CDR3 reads TGTGCCAGCAGCCCTGGGACTGCTCGGGAGACCCAGTACTTC. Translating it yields CASSPGTARETQYF.

The CDR3 sequence is CASSLRGTAGYNSNQPQHF. CDR3 DNA sequence: TGTGCCAGCAGCTTGAGAGGGACCGCCGGGTATAATAGCAATCAGCCCCAGCATTTT. J is TRBJ1-5 and V is TRBV5-5, with D maybe TRBD1 (5 bases). V was clipped by 1 base and J by 0 bases, with 20 bases between them. The germline V gene has CDR1 SGHKS and CDR2 YYEKEE (reference sequence). The CDR3 runs to 19 residues.

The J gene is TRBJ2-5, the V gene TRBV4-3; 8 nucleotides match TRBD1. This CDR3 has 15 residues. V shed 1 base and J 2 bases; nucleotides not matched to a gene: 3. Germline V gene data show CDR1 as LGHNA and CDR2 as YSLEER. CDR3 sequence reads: CASSQGRQGQETQYF. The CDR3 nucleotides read TGCGCCAGCAGCCAAGGGAGACAGGGGCAAGAGACCCAGTACTTC.

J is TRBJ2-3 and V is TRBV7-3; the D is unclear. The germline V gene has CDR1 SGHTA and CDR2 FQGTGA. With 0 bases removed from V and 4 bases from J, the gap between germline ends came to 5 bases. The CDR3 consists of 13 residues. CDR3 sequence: CASSLTFADTQYF. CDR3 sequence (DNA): TGTGCCAGCAGCTTAACGTTCGCAGATACGCAGTATTTT.

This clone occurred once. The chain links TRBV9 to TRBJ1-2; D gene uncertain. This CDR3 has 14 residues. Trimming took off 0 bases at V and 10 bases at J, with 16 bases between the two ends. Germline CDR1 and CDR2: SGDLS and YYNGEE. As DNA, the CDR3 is TGTGCCAGCAGCGTAGGTTACCTTGAAGATAACTACACCTTC. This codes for CASSVGYLEDNYTF.